This T cell receptor (beta chain) is from a study of Ad26.COV2.S vaccination and SARS-CoV-2 variants. Comment on this clone: The antigen remains unidentified.

Trimming took off 2 bases at V and 4 bases at J, with 13 bases between the two ends. The CDR3 length is 15 residues. Germline-derived CDR1 and CDR2 are KGHDR and SFDVKD. Sequencing used immunoSEQ multiplex PCR; TCRdb keeps in-frame clones, though not all of them. The repertoire holds about 410,000 clones, about 89% seen once, with approximately 1.9% in the top ten. Treatment indicated: some 20 received Ad26.COV2.S at low or high dose, single or two shots; 5 received placebo; per-sample allocation not given. The samples date from day 63 after the first vaccine or placebo injection. Vaccination employed an Ad26 vector expressing the Wuhan-strain SARS-CoV-2 spike. Broader study findings: The TCR-based breadth and depth measures might underestimate overall T cell responses. Reported post-vaccination CD8+ and CD4+ T cell responses to spike showed substantial breadth.

The rearrangement joins TRBV24-1 to TRBJ1-2; D call uncertain. Specimen: peripheral blood, collected in a trial of Ad26.COV2.S vaccine versus placebo. This clonotype was obtained from a person aged 18-60 years who received the Ad26.COV2.S COVID-19 vaccine or a placebo. The CDR3 loop reads CATSDSTTRSYGYTF. CDR3 sequence (DNA): TGTGCCACCAGTGATTCTACCACTCGATCCTATGGCTACACCTTC.